This is a list of T cell receptor beta chains from one sample in a study of blood T cell repertoires in COVID-19. Profiled with immunoSEQ multiplex PCR; TCRdb holds only in-frame clones, not every one. The table records some 170,000 clones, over 80% of them present only once. The sequencing input was peripheral blood. The receptors were sampled from a woman older than 75 with active or convalescent COVID-19. Both conserved end residues are part of each CDR3. D genes are given only for firm matches. The size of a clone is reported for some rows only, either as once, few or many, or as a class for expanded clones.

V	size	D	J	length	DNA	CDR3
TRBV19	-	TRBD1	TRBJ1-4	15	TGTGCCAGTAATAGACAGGGAGGATTCGGTGAAAAACTGTTTTTT	CASNRQGGFGEKLFF
TRBV9	-	TRBD2	TRBJ2-3	17	TGTGCCAGCAGCGTTTCTAGCGGGACCACTAGCACAGATACGCAGTATTTT	CASSVSSGTTSTDTQYF
TRBV28	once	TRBD1	TRBJ2-5	16	TGTGCCAGCAGATCCGGGACAGGGGGAGTACGGGAGACCCAGTACTTC	CASRSGTGGVRETQYF
TRBV6-4	-	-	TRBJ1-6	14	TGTGCCAGCAGTGACCGGGGGGCCAACTCACCCCTCCACTTT	CASSDRGANSPLHF
TRBV12-3/TRBV12-4	-	-	TRBJ1-4	13	TGTGCCAGCAGTTTTCGAGAGAATGAAAAACTGTTTTTT	CASSFRENEKLFF
TRBV5-4	once	TRBD1	TRBJ1-1	16	TGTGCCAGCAGCTCTTACCAGGGGGCGCAGAACACTGAAGCTTTCTTT	CASSSYQGAQNTEAFF
TRBV3-1/TRBV3-2	once	-	TRBJ1-1	16	TGTGCCAGCAGCCCACGTTTGCTTGCCCGGGACACTGAAGCTTTCTTT	CASSPRLLARDTEAFF
TRBV19	-	-	TRBJ1-4	15	TGTGCCAGTAGTATAGGAGAAGCAACTAATGAAAAACTGTTTTTT	CASSIGEATNEKLFF
TRBV4-1	-	-	TRBJ2-7	17	TGCGCCAGCAGCCAAGATTTAGGGGGAACCATCGTCTACGAGCAGTACTTC	CASSQDLGGTIVYEQYF
TRBV19	-	TRBD2	TRBJ2-4	16	TGTGCCAGTAGTCTTGGGCGGGGGGGCGCCAAAAACATTCAGTACTTC	CASSLGRGGAKNIQYF
TRBV30	-	-	TRBJ1-4	13	TGTGCCTGGACCCTAGGGGTTGGTGAAAAACTGTTTTTT	CAWTLGVGEKLFF
TRBV5-1	-	-	TRBJ2-3	15	TGCGCCAGCAGCTCCCTAGCCGGGGGCACAGATACGCAGTATTTT	CASSSLAGGTDTQYF
TRBV11-2	-	-	TRBJ1-2	14	TGTGCCAGCAGCTTAGATAGCACTAACTATGGCTACACCTTC	CASSLDSTNYGYTF
TRBV6-5	-	-	TRBJ2-7	14	TGTGCCAGCAGTAGAGGACAGTTGACCTACGAGCAGTACTTC	CASSRGQLTYEQYF
TRBV20-1	-	-	TRBJ1-1	10	TGCAGTGCTGGACAAACTGAAGCTTTCTTT	CSAGQTEAFF
TRBV19	many	TRBD1	TRBJ2-1	14	TGTGCCAGTACATCCGGGACAGGGTACAATGAGCAGTTCTTC	CASTSGTGYNEQFF
TRBV7-8	-	-	TRBJ1-1	18	TGTGCCAGCAGCCTTCAAGGTGGGGGTGTGGGGGGGTACACTGAAGCTTTCTTT	CASSLQGGGVGGYTEAFF
TRBV19	-	TRBD1	TRBJ1-6	19	TGTGCCAGTAGTAGGGGTACAGGGGGCGCGGGGTCCTATAATTCACCCCTCCACTTT	CASSRGTGGAGSYNSPLHF
TRBV10-3	-	TRBD1	TRBJ1-2	16	TGTGCCATCAGTGAGTCCCGGGACAGACCTACACTTGGCTACACCTTC	CAISESRDRPTLGYTF
TRBV5-1	-	TRBD1	TRBJ2-7	16	TGCGCCAGCAGCTTGAGTACGGGGACAGGCACCTACGAGCAGTACTTC	CASSLSTGTGTYEQYF